This T cell receptor beta chain was documented in a study of T cell clusters in autoimmune cytopenias. The CDR3 totals 15 residues. Germline V lookup: CDR1 ENHRY, CDR2 SYGVKD. TRB was amplified from approximately 250 ng of peripheral blood genomic DNA per sample. One tube held mixed TRB-A and TRB-B primer pools for touch-down PCR. Each CDR3 protein gets one entry in TCRdb, which reprocessed the multiplex PCR reads and gives no DNA. The table for this sample gives more than 12,000 distinct CDR3 sequences. This sequence originates from a human donor with an autoimmune cytopenia or autoimmune hepatitis (not recorded which). J is TRBJ1-2 and V is TRBV10-3; lacking DNA, the TRBD1 call made by TCRdb goes unchecked. Sequencing was done on a sample of peripheral blood. The CDR3 region is CAISDRTGGSYGYTF.